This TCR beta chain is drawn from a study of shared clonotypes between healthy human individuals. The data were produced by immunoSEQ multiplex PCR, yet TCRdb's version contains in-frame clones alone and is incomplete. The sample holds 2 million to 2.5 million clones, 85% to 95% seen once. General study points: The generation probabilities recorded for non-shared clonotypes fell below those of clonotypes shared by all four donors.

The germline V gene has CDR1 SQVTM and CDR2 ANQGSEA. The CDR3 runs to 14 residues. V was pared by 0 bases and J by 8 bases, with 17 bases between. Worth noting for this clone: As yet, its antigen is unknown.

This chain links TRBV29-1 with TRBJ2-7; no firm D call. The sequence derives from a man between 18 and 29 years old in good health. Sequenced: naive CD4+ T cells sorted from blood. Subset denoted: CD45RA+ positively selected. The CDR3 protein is CSVEEAVPPFQQYF. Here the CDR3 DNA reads TGCAGCGTTGAAGAGGCTGTACCCCCGTTCCAGCAGTACTTC.